Each of the 22 T cell receptor beta chains below was sequenced from the same sample in a study of blood T cell repertoires in COVID-19. Some clones are missing from TCRdb's copy, which holds only in-frame ones; the method was immunoSEQ multiplex PCR. The table includes more than 75,000 clones, 70% to 90% detected once. The sample was peripheral blood. The receptors originated from a man aged 25-45 years with acute or convalescent COVID-19.

This chain links TRBV11-2 with TRBJ2-1, with D possibly TRBD2 on 5 matching bases. This CDR3 has 13 residues. Germline V gives CDR1 SGHAT, CDR2 FQNNGV. The V and J ends lost 1 base and 10 bases respectively, with 11 bases between them. For the CDR3, the DNA is TGTGCCAGCAGCTTAGTTTTGCGAGGGGAGCAGTTCTTC. It encodes CASSLVLRGEQFF.

About this clone: The junction shows a germline mismatch at one end, possibly a read error. The CDR3 nucleotides are TGTGCCAGCAGCCACGTCTCCGACAATGAGCAGTTCTTC. This encodes CASSHVSDNEQFF. The chain combines TRBV4-2 with TRBJ2-1; D is undetermined. Looked up from germline, CDR1 is LGHNA and CDR2 is YNFKEQ. The CDR3 runs 13 residues.

The rearrangement links TRBV28 to TRBJ1-4; TRBD1 matches 11 bases. Germline CDR1 is MDHEN and CDR2 is SYDVKM. The CDR3 spans 15 residues. The junction had 3 bases not matched to a gene; V was cut back by 3 bases and J by 6 bases. CDR3 coding DNA: TGTGCCAGCAGTTTGGACAGGGGGCGGTATGAAAAACTGTTTTTT. Translation: CASSLDRGRYEKLFF.

The chain combines TRBV18 with TRBJ2-3; weak D call: TRBD2 (5 bases). The CDR3 is 14 residues long. V was shortened by 4 bases and J by 6 bases, with 14 bases between the two germline ends. Germline CDR1 and CDR2: KGHSH and LQKENI. The CDR3, as DNA: TGTGCCAGCTCACTTACTAGAGGTTTCGATACGCAGTATTTT. Amino acids: CASSLTRGFDTQYF.

Regarding this clone: One end of the junction does not line up with germline, which may come from a read error. The chain employs TRBV7-3 and TRBJ2-2; 7 nucleotides align to TRBD2. CDR1 is SGHTA and CDR2 is FQGTGA in the germline V gene. The CDR3 sequence is 16 residues long. CDR3 in DNA: TGTGCCAGCAGCTTAGGGTCACTAGCGAATACCGGGGAGCTGTTTTTT. This translates into CASSLGSLANTGELFF.

This chain links TRBV10-3 with TRBJ2-3; 10 positions agree with TRBD2. The CDR3 has 17 amino acids. With V trimmed by 0 bases and J by 2 bases, 5 bases remained unmatched. Germline V gene data show CDR1 as ENHRY and CDR2 as SYGVKD. The CDR3: CAISESASGRSTDTQYF. The CDR3 DNA follows: TGTGCCATCAGTGAGTCGGCTAGCGGGAGATCCACAGATACGCAGTATTTT.

This chain connects TRBV4-1 to TRBJ2-7; TRBD1 aligns across 7 bases. Per the germline V gene, CDR1 is MGHRA and CDR2 is YSYEKL. After removal of 2 bases from V and 5 bases from J, the junction contained 0 bases not matched to a gene. The CDR3 is 12 amino acids. CDR3: CASSQTGDEQYF. DNA for the CDR3: TGCGCCAGCAGCCAAACAGGGGACGAGCAGTACTTC.

The gene calls are TRBV7-9 and TRBJ1-2; a possible D gene is TRBD1 (6 bases). Germline values: CDR1 SEHNR, CDR2 FQNEAQ (reference sequence). V was shortened by 5 bases and J by 4 bases, with 14 bases between the two germline ends. CDR3 size: 14 residues. CDR3 in amino acids: CASSQAGGGYGYTF. CDR3 DNA sequence: TGTGCCAGCAGCCAGGCGGGGGGCGGCTATGGCTACACCTTC. Combining the CDR3 with reference TRBV7-9 and TRBJ1-2 gives the whole variable domain DTGVSQNPRHKITKRGQNVTFRCDPISEHNRLYWYRQTLGQGPEFLTYFQNEAQLEKSRLLSDRFSAERPKGSFSTLEIQRTEQGDSAMYLCASSQAGGGYGYTFGSGTRLTVV.

The gene calls are TRBV3-1 (or the pseudogene TRBV3-2) and TRBJ2-5; 7 bases match TRBD1. The germline V gene has CDR1 LGHDT and CDR2 YNNKEL (reference sequence). This CDR3 spans 15 amino acids. Losses at the gene ends were 3 bases for V and 4 bases for J; bases not matched to a gene: 8. DNA of the CDR3: TGTGCCAGCAGCCACCCTGGACAGGCCCCAGAGACCCAGTACTTC. It specifies CASSHPGQAPETQYF.

The J gene is TRBJ2-2, the V gene TRBV7-9; tentative D call: TRBD2 (5 bases). Germline assignment: CDR1 SEHNR and CDR2 FQNEAQ (reference sequence). The CDR3 totals 12 residues. Trimming cost V 5 bases and J 7 bases, with 8 bases left between them. This CDR3 reads CASSPRVGELFF. The CDR3 nucleotides are TGTGCCAGCAGCCCGAGGGTCGGGGAGCTGTTTTTT.

The V call is TRBV20-1, the J call TRBJ2-3; tentative D call: TRBD2 (5 bases). Trimming cost V 3 bases and J 6 bases, with 16 bases left between them. This CDR3 region has 14 residues. CDR1 DFQATT and CDR2 SNEGSKA come from the germline V gene (reference sequence). CDR3 protein: CSASKDSDYDTQYF. The CDR3 DNA sequence: TGCAGTGCTAGTAAGGACTCCGACTACGATACGCAGTATTTT.

This chain joins TRBV6-2 or TRBV6-3 and TRBJ2-7; 7 positions match TRBD2. V lost 0 bases, J lost 6 bases, and 8 bases stayed unmatched. The germline gives CDR1 MNHEY, CDR2 SVGEGT. CDR3 length: 15 residues. The DNA of the CDR3 is TGTGCCAGCAGTTACTCCCGGACTAGAGGATCCGAGCAGTACTTC. It specifies CASSYSRTRGSEQYF.

V usage is TRBV5-1 and J usage is TRBJ2-5; 9 bases fit TRBD1. Germline values: CDR1 SGHRS, CDR2 YFSETQ. This CDR3 region has 14 residues. J lost 3 bases, V lost 2 bases, and 2 bases had no gene match. CDR3 coding DNA: TGCGCCAGCAGCTTCCGGGACAGGGAAGAGACCCAGTACTTC. Amino acids: CASSFRDREETQYF.

V usage is TRBV6-1 and J usage is TRBJ1-4; D gene uncertain. V dropped 2 bases and J dropped 8 bases, with 6 bases sitting between them. CDR3 length: 12 amino acids. In germline, CDR1 is MNHNS, CDR2 SASEGT. The CDR3 coding sequence is TGTGCCAGCAGTGAATTGCGGGAAAAACTGTTTTTT. This codes for CASSELREKLFF.

The CDR3 nucleotides are TGTGCCAGTAGCGTCCGGGACAGGGGGAAAGAGACCCAGTACTTC. This translates into CASSVRDRGKETQYF. The chain joins TRBV6-5 to TRBJ2-5, with 11 positions matching TRBD1. V trimming: 9 bases; J trimming: 3 bases; junction bases outside the gene matches: 9. Germline loops: CDR1 MNHEY, CDR2 SVGAGI. This CDR3 is 15 amino acids long.

The chain employs TRBV19 and TRBJ2-1; TRBD2 matches 8 bases. CDR3 length equals 13 residues. V was clipped by 5 bases and J by 5 bases; unmatched bases: 2. Germline values: CDR1 LNHDA, CDR2 SQIVND (reference sequence). CDR3 DNA: TGTGCCAGTAGTCCGGGAGGGAACAATGAGCAGTTCTTC. Amino acids: CASSPGGNNEQFF. The full variable domain, in which reference TRBV19 and TRBJ2-1 provide the parts outside the CDR3, is DGGITQSPKYLFRKEGQNVTLSCEQNLNHDAMYWYRQDPGQGLRLIYYSQIVNDFQKGDIAEGYSVSREKKESFPLTVTSAQKNPTAFYLCASSPGGNNEQFFGPGTRLTVL.

The chain carries TRBV27 and TRBJ1-5; D is ambiguous. V lost 7 bases and J 2 bases, leaving 15 bases between the germline ends. Germline V gene data show CDR1 as MNHEY and CDR2 as SMNVEV (reference sequence). The CDR3 spans 15 residues. The CDR3 loop reads CASTGRVSRNQPQHF. CDR3 nucleotide sequence: TGTGCCAGCACTGGGAGGGTCTCACGCAATCAGCCCCAGCATTTT.

The chain combines TRBV5-1 with TRBJ1-2; 9 bases align to TRBD1. V was clipped by 7 bases and J by 1 base; unmatched bases: 5. Germline CDR1 SGHRS, CDR2 YFSETQ. The CDR3 has 14 amino acids. In nucleotides, the CDR3 is TGCGCCAGCGGGACGACAGGGGGTAACTATGGCTACACCTTC. Translation: CASGTTGGNYGYTF. The full variable domain, in which reference TRBV5-1 and TRBJ1-2 provide the parts outside the CDR3, is KAGVTQTPRYLIKTRGQQVTLSCSPISGHRSVSWYQQTPGQGLQFLFEYFSETQRNKGNFPGRFSGRQFSNSRSEMNVSTLELGDSALYLCASGTTGGNYGYTFGSGTRLTVV.

J is TRBJ2-1 and V is TRBV12-3 or TRBV12-4; D unresolved. This CDR3 is 12 amino acids long. V was trimmed by 2 bases and J by 8 bases, leaving 7 bases between them. CDR3 loop: CASSLNFYEQFF. The CDR3 DNA reads as TGTGCCAGCAGTTTAAACTTCTATGAGCAGTTCTTC.

The chain links TRBV4-1 to TRBJ2-1, with 8 bases aligning to TRBD2. The germline V gene encodes CDR1 MGHRA and CDR2 YSYEKL. This CDR3 has 17 amino acids. J was trimmed by 2 bases and V by 1 base; bases with no gene match: 7. CDR3 nucleotides: TGCGCCAGCAGCCAAGGGGGACTAGATAGGCCCTACAATGAGCAGTTCTTC. This gives the protein CASSQGGLDRPYNEQFF.

The J gene is TRBJ1-1, the V gene TRBV7-8; D not certain. CDR3 length: 12 amino acids. Trimming removed 1 base at V and 12 bases at J, with 12 bases between. CDR1 and CDR2 from the germline V gene are SGHVS and FQNEAQ. Here the CDR3 DNA reads TGTGCCAGCAGCTTAGGCAGAGGTGAGACTTTCTTT. As protein: CASSLGRGETFF.

The chain recombines TRBV14 with TRBJ2-7; possible D gene TRBD2, 6 bases. Trimming took off 0 bases at V and 6 bases at J, with 15 bases between the two ends. CDR3 length: 15 residues. Germline-derived CDR1 and CDR2 are SGHDN and FVKESK. In DNA form, the CDR3 reads TGTGCCAGCAGCCAAGAGGAAGGGAGGACTTCCGAGCAGTACTTC. It codes for CASSQEEGRTSEQYF.